One sample yielded the 20 T cell receptor beta chains listed below, sequenced in a study of T cells in Graves' hyperthyroidism and ophthalmopathy. Regions amplified from RNA transcripts were the TCR beta CDR3 regions. Using the HTBI primer set, a first-round RT-PCR was run on the TCR CDR3. TCRdb called the multiplex PCR reads again in MiXCR, with one record for every CDR3 protein. The profile shows around 300,000 distinct CDR3 sequences, less than 20% of them singletons. The sample consisted of blood. All receptors derive from a man in his fifties with Graves' ophthalmopathy.

This clonotype was detected many times. The CDR3 region has the DNA TGTGCCAGCAGCTTAGATCTCGGGGGCGCAGGGGAGACCCAGTACTTC. Residues: CASSLDLGGAGETQYF. This sequence joins TRBV11-2 and TRBJ2-5; D may match TRBD1 or TRBD2 (6 bases each). The CDR3 spans 16 residues. Germline V gives CDR1 SGHAT, CDR2 FQNNGV. V lost 0 bases and J lost 5, with 16 bases in between.

The V gene is TRBV28, the J gene TRBJ2-2; weak D call: TRBD1 (6 bases). Looked up from germline, CDR1 is MDHEN and CDR2 is SYDVKM. V lost 7 bases and J 1 base, leaving 10 bases between the germline ends. The CDR3 runs 14 residues. The CDR3 region is CASKPGQNTGELFF. CDR3 nucleotide sequence: TGTGCCAGCAAACCGGGACAGAACACCGGGGAGCTGTTTTTT.

This clonotype was recorded at least ten times. This chain links TRBV28 with TRBJ2-3; D is perhaps TRBD1 (5 bases). The ends were cut back, 6 bases at V and 1 base at J, with 5 bases in the middle. CDR3 length: 12 residues. The germline V gene has CDR1 MDHEN and CDR2 SYDVKM. The CDR3 protein is CASRQGTDTQYF. CDR3 DNA: TGTGCCAGCAGACAGGGCACAGATACGCAGTATTTT. Drawing the rest from reference TRBV28 and TRBJ2-3, the complete variable domain is DVKVTQSSRYLVKRTGEKVFLECVQDMDHENMFWYRQDPGLGLRLIYFSYDVKMKEKGDIPEGYSVSREKKERFSLILESASTNQTSMYLCASRQGTDTQYFGPGTRLTVL.

This clonotype was recorded at least ten times. The chain combines TRBV28 with TRBJ2-7; 11 positions match TRBD2. In germline, CDR1 is MDHEN, CDR2 SYDVKM. V gave up 5 bases and J gave up 5 bases; unmatched junction bases: 8. CDR3 size: 15 residues. This CDR3 is CASSPGTSGHNEQYF. DNA for the CDR3: TGTGCCAGCAGTCCTGGGACTAGCGGACACAACGAGCAGTACTTC.

This clonotype has just a few counts. The chain links TRBV7-9 to TRBJ2-7; D unclear. The ends were cut back, 5 bases at V and 3 bases at J, with 8 bases in the middle. CDR1 and CDR2 from the germline V gene are SEHNR and FQNEAQ (reference sequence). This CDR3 is built from 12 residues. CDR3 protein: CASSRQYYEQYF. CDR3 nucleotides: TGTGCCAGCAGCAGGCAATACTACGAGCAGTACTTC. The full variable domain, with the rest looked up from reference TRBV7-9 and TRBJ2-7, is DTGVSQNPRHKITKRGQNVTFRCDPISEHNRLYWYRQTLGQGPEFLTYFQNEAQLEKSRLLSDRFSAERPKGSFSTLEIQRTEQGDSAMYLCASSRQYYEQYFGPGTRLTVT.

This clonotype was picked up many times. The chain is built from TRBV18 and TRBJ2-2, with D uncertain. Deletions cut 1 base from V and 6 bases from J, with 3 bases between. This CDR3 region has 12 residues. The germline V gene encodes CDR1 KGHSH and CDR2 LQKENI. In nucleotides, the CDR3 is TGTGCCAGCTCACCACGAGCCGGGGAGCTGTTTTTT. Translation: CASSPRAGELFF.

This clonotype occurred many times. The chain links TRBV20-1 to TRBJ2-3; 9 nucleotides agree with TRBD2. Per germline, CDR1 DFQATT and CDR2 SNEGSKA (reference sequence). The CDR3 consists of 13 residues. The trim removed 4 bases at V and 6 bases at J, leaving 5 bases unmatched. CDR3 sequence: CSATREGPDTQYF. DNA of the CDR3: TGCAGTGCTACGCGGGAGGGCCCTGATACGCAGTATTTT.

V is TRBV24-1 and J is TRBJ2-1, with TRBD2 matching over 11 bases. The trim removed 3 bases at V and 4 bases at J, leaving 4 bases unmatched. CDR3 size: 16 residues. Looked up from germline, CDR1 is KGHDR and CDR2 is SFDVKD. CDR3 sequence: CATSDPSGRLYNEQFF. CDR3 DNA sequence: TGTGCCACCAGTGATCCTAGCGGGAGGCTTTACAATGAGCAGTTCTTC.

As to this clonotype: At one of its ends the junction is not consistent with the germline gene, which may arise from a read error. The rearrangement joins TRBV5-1 to TRBJ1-1, with 7 bases fitting TRBD1. In germline, CDR1 is SGHRS, CDR2 YFSETQ. The CDR3 runs 16 residues. CDR3: CASGLELRGPDTEAFF. CDR3 nucleotide sequence: TGCGCCAGCGGCTTAGAACTGAGGGGGCCAGACACTGAAGCCTTCTTT.

This clonotype has a count of ten or more. V usage is TRBV30 and J usage is TRBJ1-3; D is unclear. Germline V lookup: CDR1 GTSNPN, CDR2 SVGIG (reference sequence). The CDR3 has 13 residues. V dropped 2 bases and J dropped 5 bases, with 10 bases sitting between them. The DNA for the CDR3 is TGTGCCTGGAGTCCCTCGTCCCGAAACACCATATATTTT. Amino acid sequence: CAWSPSSRNTIYF.

This clonotype was seen at least ten times. The chain carries TRBV12-3 or TRBV12-4 and TRBJ1-1; 9 bases align to TRBD1. With 3 bases clipped from V and 12 bases from J, the junction kept 8 bases outside the gene matches. This CDR3 region has 13 residues. CDR3 protein: CASSFLQGAPTFF. The CDR3 DNA reads as TGTGCCAGCAGTTTTTTACAGGGGGCGCCGACTTTCTTT.

This clonotype was observed a handful of times. V is TRBV20-1 and J is TRBJ2-2; possible D gene TRBD2, 5 bases. The germline gives CDR1 DFQATT, CDR2 SNEGSKA (reference sequence). CDR3 length: 13 amino acids. V lost 6 bases and J 5 bases, leaving 13 bases between the germline ends. CDR3 DNA: TGCAGTGCAGACGCGAAGCGGACCGGGGAGCTGTTTTTT. As protein: CSADAKRTGELFF.

The rearrangement joins TRBV28 to TRBJ2-7; 10 nucleotides match TRBD2. The CDR3 loop spans 14 amino acids. V shed 10 bases and J 0 bases; nucleotides not matched to a gene: 6. Germline CDR1 and CDR2: MDHEN and SYDVKM. The CDR3: CAIRTSGSSYEQYF. The CDR3 DNA reads as TGTGCCATCAGGACTAGCGGTAGCTCCTACGAGCAGTACTTC.

This clonotype was seen more than once but under ten times. The V gene is TRBV28, the J gene TRBJ1-5; no clear D gene. There are 15 residues in the CDR3. Germline V gives CDR1 MDHEN, CDR2 SYDVKM. V was clipped by 1 base and J by 7 bases, with 14 bases between them. The CDR3 nucleotides read TGTGCCAGCAGTTTATTTTCTAGCGGAAGGCAGCCCCAGCATTTT. It translates to CASSLFSSGRQPQHF.

The V and J genes are TRBV5-1 and TRBJ2-2, with D hard to call. CDR1 is SGHRS, CDR2 YFSETQ, per germline. The CDR3 runs to 17 residues. The V and J ends lost 1 base and 0 bases respectively, with 13 bases between them. The CDR3 DNA follows: TGCGCCAGCAGCTTGTCCTTCGGGCGCTCGAACACCGGGGAGCTGTTTTTT. Protein: CASSLSFGRSNTGELFF.

The chain has TRBV28 and TRBJ2-7; D is possibly TRBD1 or TRBD2 (5 bases each). There are 12 residues in the CDR3. V was cut by 6 bases and J by 6 bases, with 12 bases left in between. Germline V gene data show CDR1 as MDHEN and CDR2 as SYDVKM. CDR3 protein: CASRGVSFEQYF. The CDR3 DNA sequence: TGTGCCAGCAGGGGGGTTTCATTCGAGCAGTACTTC.

This clonotype was seen only a few times. The chain carries TRBV10-3 and TRBJ1-1, with no clear D. Trimming left V 11 bases short and J 0 bases short, with 16 bases between. CDR1 is ENHRY and CDR2 is SYGVKD in the germline V gene. The CDR3 extends over 14 amino acids. CDR3 in amino acids: CAPCPRSVNTEAFF. CDR3 nucleotides: TGTGCCCCCTGCCCCAGGAGCGTGAACACTGAAGCTTTCTTT.

V and J are TRBV19 and TRBJ2-1; tentatively, D is TRBD2 (6 bases). Looked up from germline, CDR1 is LNHDA and CDR2 is SQIVND (reference sequence). The CDR3 has 13 amino acids. V was pared by 5 bases and J by 5 bases, with 10 bases between. CDR3 sequence (DNA): TGTGCCAGTAGTCTTCGGGGGAACAATGAGCAGTTCTTC. Amino acid sequence: CASSLRGNNEQFF.

The chain is built from TRBV14 and TRBJ2-3; the D gene is possibly TRBD1 (6 bases). The V end lost 2 bases, the J end lost 8 bases, and 14 bases lay between the germline ends. The germline CDR1 and CDR2 sequences are SGHDN and FVKESK. The length of the CDR3 is 14 residues. CDR3 sequence: CASSQQGSMGTQYF. CDR3 bases: TGTGCCAGCAGCCAACAGGGGAGTATGGGTACGCAGTATTTT.

This clonotype was counted at least ten times. The chain combines TRBV3-1 with TRBJ2-1; no clear D gene. Looked up from germline, CDR1 is LGHDT and CDR2 is YNNKEL (reference sequence). The CDR3 is made up of 12 amino acids. V was trimmed by 1 base and J by 9 bases, leaving 7 bases between them. The CDR3 loop is CASSQVQAEQFF. CDR3 bases: TGTGCCAGCAGCCAAGTCCAGGCTGAGCAGTTCTTC.